These 18 T cell receptor beta chains came from one sample sequenced in a study of identical twins. TCRdb analysed the 5' RACE reads with MiXCR anew, one entry per CDR3 protein. The sample shows 500,000 to 600,000 distinct CDR3 sequences, 22% of them seen only once. The same data also went into a second study, on T cells expressing NK-cell markers.

Specimen: CD4+ T cells sorted from blood. The receptor source for this set is a young woman in good health.

This clonotype has just a few counts. V usage is TRBV9 and J usage is TRBJ2-3; D is undetermined. Trimming cost V 3 bases and J 5 bases, with 7 bases left between them. Per germline, CDR1 SGDLS and CDR2 YYNGEE. This CDR3 has 12 residues. CDR3 DNA sequence: TGTGCCAGCAGCGGCAAGAAAGATACGCAGTATTTT. This codes for CASSGKKDTQYF.

There are a few counts of this clonotype. This rearrangement joins TRBV7-2 to TRBJ1-1, with 7 nucleotides matching TRBD1. Losses at the gene ends were 5 bases for V and 4 bases for J; bases not matched to a gene: 7. This CDR3 has 14 residues. Germline assignment: CDR1 SGHTA and CDR2 FQGNSA. The CDR3 nucleotides are TGTGCCAGCAGCGGAACAGGGGTACGCACTGAAGCTTTCTTT. Translated, it gives CASSGTGVRTEAFF.

This clonotype occurred a few times. V is TRBV7-3 and J is TRBJ2-7; D not certain. There are 13 residues in the CDR3. CDR1 and CDR2 from the germline V gene are SGHTA and FQGTGA. V lost 2 bases and J lost 3, with 8 bases in between. CDR3 region: CASSLGKGYEQYF. CDR3 bases: TGTGCCAGCAGCTTAGGGAAGGGCTACGAGCAGTACTTC.

J is TRBJ2-7 and V is TRBV6-1, with 12 bases lining up with TRBD2. The V gene's germline CDR1 is MNHNS and CDR2 SASEGT. The ends lost 6 bases at V and 4 bases at J; junction bases unmatched: 7. This CDR3 is built from 15 residues. CDR3 bases: TGTGCCAGCAGGAGAGGGGGACTAGCGGGTTACGAGCAGTACTTC. It yields the protein CASRRGGLAGYEQYF.

The chain links TRBV12-3 or TRBV12-4 to TRBJ1-2, with D possibly matching TRBD1 (6 bases). V gave up 1 base and J gave up 3 bases, with 9 bases separating them. This CDR3 is 14 amino acids long. The CDR3 region has the DNA TGTGCCAGCAGTTTAGGACAGGAATACTATGGCTACACCTTC. This translates into CASSLGQEYYGYTF.

This clonotype was observed a handful of times. The rearrangement uses TRBV12-3 or TRBV12-4 and TRBJ1-5, with TRBD1 matching 11 bases. J gave up 7 bases and V 7 bases, and 9 bases lay outside the gene matches. The CDR3 runs to 15 residues. The CDR3 sequence: CASKGTGGSGQPQHF. CDR3 DNA sequence: TGTGCCAGCAAAGGGACAGGGGGATCGGGGCAGCCCCAGCATTTT.

The chain carries TRBV29-1 and TRBJ1-1; D is undetermined. CDR1 and CDR2 from the germline V gene are SQVTM and ANQGSEA. The CDR3 loop spans 14 amino acids. Trimming left V 6 bases short and J 0 bases short, with 14 bases between. CDR3: CSVNGGNLNTEAFF. CDR3 nucleotide sequence: TGCAGCGTCAACGGCGGGAATCTGAACACTGAAGCTTTCTTT.

This clonotype appeared a few times. The chain employs TRBV20-1 and TRBJ2-1; 14 bases map to TRBD2. Germline V gene sequence: CDR1 DFQATT, CDR2 SNEGSKA (reference sequence). Trimming at V came to 4 bases and at J to 9 bases, leaving 5 bases not matched to a gene. The CDR3 covers 14 residues. As DNA, the CDR3 is TGCAGTGCTACGACTAGCGGGAGGGGTAGTGAGCAGTTCTTC. Its translation is CSATTSGRGSEQFF.

This clonotype occurred a few times. V is TRBV29-1 and J is TRBJ2-2; 10 bases are shared with TRBD2. The CDR3 is made up of 16 amino acids. Germline-derived CDR1 and CDR2 are SQVTM and ANQGSEA. V lost 4 bases to trimming and J lost 2 bases; unmatched junction nucleotides: 7. CDR3 residues: CSVGKRGGPNTGELFF. CDR3 DNA sequence: TGCAGCGTTGGAAAGCGGGGGGGCCCAAACACCGGGGAGCTGTTTTTT.

This rearrangement joins TRBV20-1 to TRBJ1-4, with D possibly TRBD1 on 6 matching bases. This CDR3 comprises 13 residues. Germline V gene lookup returns CDR1 DFQATT and CDR2 SNEGSKA (reference sequence). V lost 0 bases, J lost 7 bases, and 9 bases lay in between. In DNA, the CDR3 is TGCAGTGCTAGAGAGGGGGGCCTTGAAAAACTGTTTTTT. The encoded protein is CSAREGGLEKLFF.

This clonotype was seen many times. This chain joins TRBV29-1 and TRBJ1-1, with no clear D. The CDR3 spans 15 residues. Germline-derived CDR1 and CDR2 are SQVTM and ANQGSEA. Trimming stripped 4 bases from V and 0 bases from J, with 15 bases between. The chain's CDR3 is CSVGAGWGMNTEAFF. The CDR3, as DNA: TGCAGCGTTGGTGCAGGATGGGGAATGAACACTGAAGCTTTCTTT. Full variable domain (rest looked up from reference TRBV29-1 and TRBJ1-1): SAVISQKPSRDICQRGTSLTIQCQVDSQVTMMFWYRQQPGQSLTLIATANQGSEATYESGFVIDKFPISRPNLTFSTLTVSNMSPEDSSIYLCSVGAGWGMNTEAFFGQGTRLTVV.

The J gene is TRBJ2-7, the V gene TRBV11-2, with D perhaps TRBD1 (6 bases). The CDR3 contains 14 residues. The germline V gene has CDR1 SGHAT and CDR2 FQNNGV. The V and J ends lost 5 bases and 5 bases respectively, with 16 bases between them. CDR3 in amino acids: CASSARQVVHEQYF. The CDR3 coding sequence is TGTGCCAGCAGCGCCCGACAGGTCGTCCACGAGCAGTACTTC. The whole variable domain, remainder taken from reference TRBV11-2 and TRBJ2-7, is EAGVAQSPRYKIIEKRQSVAFWCNPISGHATLYWYQQILGQGPKLLIQFQNNGVVDDSQLPKDRFSAERLKGVDSTLKIQPAKLEDSAVYLCASSARQVVHEQYFGPGTRLTVT.

The chain couples TRBV4-2 to TRBJ2-4; 8 nucleotides align to TRBD2. V was clipped by 0 bases and J by 6 bases; unmatched bases: 13. The length of the CDR3 is 18 residues. Germline V gives CDR1 LGHNA, CDR2 YNFKEQ. The CDR3 bases are TGTGCCAGCAGCCAAGAGTCGCCCTCGGGAGGGGTGGGAAACATTCAGTACTTC. It translates to CASSQESPSGGVGNIQYF.

The genes are TRBV6-1 and TRBJ2-3, with D perhaps being TRBD1 or TRBD2 (5 bases each). The germline gives CDR1 MNHNS, CDR2 SASEGT. With 6 bases removed from V and 6 bases from J, the gap between germline ends came to 13 bases. CDR3 size: 13 residues. The CDR3 protein is CASRRDHGDTQYF. CDR3 in DNA: TGTGCCAGCAGGAGGGACCACGGGGATACGCAGTATTTT.

The gene calls are TRBV20-1 and TRBJ1-1; a possible D gene is TRBD1 (5 bases). The germline V gene has CDR1 DFQATT and CDR2 SNEGSKA (reference sequence). V was clipped by 0 bases and J by 4 bases, with 15 bases between them. This CDR3 is 15 amino acids long. The CDR3 sequence: CSARDPAGRATEAFF. The CDR3 nucleotides are TGCAGTGCTAGAGATCCAGCAGGGCGGGCCACTGAAGCTTTCTTT.

This clonotype was observed a handful of times. The rearrangement links TRBV6-5 to TRBJ1-1; 7 positions agree with TRBD1. Germline CDR1 and CDR2: MNHEY and SVGAGI. V was clipped by 0 bases and J by 6 bases; unmatched bases: 4. The CDR3 totals 14 residues. CDR3 region: CASSYSWGTAEAFF. Here the CDR3 DNA reads TGTGCCAGCAGTTACTCTTGGGGGACAGCTGAAGCTTTCTTT.

This clonotype appeared a few times. As the CDR3 is not closed by the conserved phenylalanine or tryptophan, this likely results from a read error. No DNA is shown, since the ends of the CDR3 on it are uncertain; the CDR3 is the one TCRdb lists. This chain links TRBV29-1 with TRBJ1-2. CDR1 and CDR2 from the germline V gene are SQVTM and ANQGSEA. The CDR3 extends over 12 residues, inclusive of both ends. The CDR3 sequence: CSVEDSVGALEV.

The genes are TRBV7-8 and TRBJ2-1; D gene unclear. The V gene lost 1 base and the J gene lost 10 bases, with 11 bases spanning the gap. Germline CDR1 reads SGHVS; CDR2 reads FQNEAQ. The CDR3 consists of 13 residues. The CDR3 loop reads CASSLGPAREQFF. Here the CDR3 DNA reads TGTGCCAGCAGCTTAGGACCGGCTAGAGAGCAGTTCTTC.